This is a list of T cell receptor beta chains from one sample in a study of CD8+CD57+ T cells in acquired aplastic anemia. TCRdb analysed the reads with MiXCR anew, one entry per CDR3 protein. The sample carries some 150,000 distinct CDR3 sequences, around two fifths recorded once. Specimen: sorted CD4+, CD8+, or CD8+CD57+ T cells (not recorded which) from PBMCs. These receptors came from a human donor in good health, serving as a control. The CDR3 runs from the conserved cysteine through the conserved F or W.

length: 15
V: TRBV5-4
CDR3: CASSNRDARRETQYF

length: 16
V: TRBV10-3
CDR3: CATPAVRGQGAGTQYF

length: 13
V: TRBV29-1
CDR3: CSVDDRVGQPQHF

length: 14
V: TRBV2
CDR3: CASSLTAGSYEQYF

length: 15
V: TRBV25-1
CDR3: CASSEWGRVDTEAFF

length: 16
V: TRBV24-1
CDR3: CASSGLAGGQYNEQFF

length: 11
V: TRBV6-1
CDR3: CASSGSAEAFF

length: 12
V: TRBV7-2
CDR3: CASSLGVETQYF

length: 15
V: TRBV24-1
CDR3: CATSDFGTAGYGYTF

length: 20
V: TRBV3-1
CDR3: CASSHLPGLAARDNSYEQYF

length: 15
V: TRBV9
CDR3: CASSVETGVYEKLFF

length: 13
V: TRBV2
CDR3: CASSEPFSYEQYF

length: 15
V: TRBV2
CDR3: CASRMRGTDPRGYTF

length: 13
V: TRBV25-1
CDR3: CASSDFKGNTIYF

length: 10
V: TRBV15
CDR3: CASSSFEQYF

length: 16
V: TRBV11-2
CDR3: CASSQYGGSRTGELFF

length: 14
V: TRBV18
CDR3: CASSPGGQGYEQYF

length: 18
V: TRBV11-2
CDR3: CASSLDRGLAGSSYEQYF

length: 11
V: TRBV24-1
CDR3: CATQERDTQYF

length: 14
V: TRBV2
CDR3: CAVETHPYGDTQYF

length: 13
V: TRBV6-1
CDR3: CASSRQGRTEAFF

length: 13
V: TRBV25-1
CDR3: CASSLAGATEQFF

length: 14
V: TRBV6-1
CDR3: CASRRAGWKETQYF

length: 16
V: TRBV20-1
CDR3: CSARDTGDMMNTEAFF

length: 13
V: TRBV10-3
CDR3: CASWPGQGGEQYF

length: 14
V: TRBV20-1
CDR3: CSARVAGWNQPQHF

length: 14
V: TRBV20-1
CDR3: CSARDPGYLYRAFF

length: 15
V: TRBV20-1
CDR3: CSVAGLARSTDTQYF

length: 14
V: TRBV2
CDR3: CASSTGLGTDTQYF

length: 15
V: TRBV20-1
CDR3: CSAEKTSGDQETQYF

length: 15
V: TRBV30
CDR3: CAWRVGGGAYNEQFF

length: 15
V: TRBV6-5
CDR3: CASSLGVSGAGELFF

length: 15
V: TRBV5-1
CDR3: CASSFQAGGVYEQYF

length: 14
V: TRBV27
CDR3: CASSPRDRGQPQHF

length: 15
V: TRBV19
CDR3: CASSTQTSGAYEQYF

length: 17
V: TRBV11-1
CDR3: CASSPSIDRGLYNEQFF

length: 14
V: TRBV5-1
CDR3: CASSLDRMRNTIYF

length: 16
V: TRBV24-1
CDR3: CATSDSRGVAYNEQFF

length: 14
V: TRBV19
CDR3: CASRPTGQSQPQHF

length: 15
V: TRBV29-1
CDR3: CSVRTSGLVTDTQYF

length: 15
V: TRBV2
CDR3: CASSDRGYGNQPQHF

length: 13
V: TRBV2
CDR3: CAIQQGRDTEAFF

length: 15
V: TRBV6-1
CDR3: CASSFIDTTNSPLHF

length: 17
V: TRBV9
CDR3: CASSVVGEGRLTDEQFF

length: 12
V: TRBV19
CDR3: CASRDLIDTQYF

length: 14
V: TRBV7-2
CDR3: CASSPSYRKDEQYF

length: 13
V: TRBV9
CDR3: CASSATGNTEAFF

length: 14
V: TRBV6-5
CDR3: CASSYSPIRQTYTF

length: 16
V: TRBV12-3/TRBV12-4
CDR3: CASRPPGPEMNTEAFF

length: 14
V: TRBV14
CDR3: CASSPRDLSSRAFF

length: 11
V: TRBV7-2
CDR3: CASSQRTEAFF

length: 16
V: TRBV19
CDR3: CASSIVAGGFAETQYF

length: 13
V: TRBV5-6
CDR3: CASSKDTSYEQYF

length: 13
V: TRBV29-1
CDR3: CSVEGSGANVLTF

length: 15
V: TRBV15
CDR3: CATRRPGAGVETQFF

length: 15
V: TRBV9
CDR3: CASSVGTSAYNEQFF

length: 11
V: TRBV25-1
CDR3: CASNKNSKAFF

length: 14
V: TRBV3-1
CDR3: CASGYIRIRETQYF

length: 15
V: TRBV7-9
CDR3: CASSTRTGGMTEAFF